This T cell receptor (beta chain) was found in a study of neurological immune-mediated disorders. TCRdb reprocessed the 5' RACE reads with MiXCR, giving one entry per CDR3 protein. The sample includes about 48,000 distinct CDR3 sequences, 9.5% to 15% of them seen just once. As to time point: longitudinal time-point 3. There are many counts of this clonotype. V was pared by 0 bases and J by 1 base, with 7 bases between. The CDR3 length is 14 residues. Germline V lookup: CDR1 SGHRS, CDR2 YFSETQ. The chain is built from TRBV5-1 and TRBJ1-1; D is ambiguous. Sequenced sample: PBMCs. This clonotype originated in a male donor with HTLV-1-associated myelopathy (HAM/TSP). The chain's CDR3 is CASSLAIRNTEAFF. The CDR3 region has the DNA TGCGCCAGCAGCTTGGCTATTCGGAACACTGAAGCTTTCTTT.